These 20 T cell receptor beta chains were all obtained from the same sample, sequenced in a study of post-analysis software for immune sequencing data. General study results and limits: Controls showed lower frequencies than patients for 5 or 6 TRBV segments, and TRBV5-6, TRBV5-1 and TRBV20-1 were among these.

These receptors lack a known antigen. Included in the TCR beta cDNA libraries were unique molecular identifiers. From the PCR reads, TCRdb called clonotypes with MiXCR, one entry per CDR3 protein. Of hundreds of thousands of distinct CDR3 sequences listed, less than 40% are singletons. The material sequenced was blood. The receptors shown here come from a girl aged 10-17 years with multiple sclerosis.

The chain uses TRBV6-5 and TRBJ2-1, with a possible D match to TRBD1 (6 bases). The germline CDR1 and CDR2 sequences are MNHEY and SVGAGI. V was clipped by 5 bases and J by 3 bases, with 14 bases between them. CDR3 length: 15 residues. CDR3 nucleotide sequence: TGTGCCAGCAGTGCCGGGACACCCAACTACAATGAGCAGTTCTTC. This translates into CASSAGTPNYNEQFF.

This clonotype was seen repeatedly, ten times or more. The chain couples TRBV7-3 to TRBJ2-5; 9 nucleotides align to TRBD2. The CDR3 runs 16 residues. Germline V gives CDR1 SGHTA, CDR2 FQGTGA. J was trimmed by 5 bases and V by 0 bases; bases with no gene match: 7. The DNA of the CDR3 is TGTGCCAGCAGCTTAACGGGCGGGGGGGCCCTGGAGACCCAGTACTTC. Translating it yields CASSLTGGGALETQYF.

CDR3 sequence (DNA): TGTGCCAGCAGTTTTGGCAGGATCTACGAGCAGTACTTC. Its protein is CASSFGRIYEQYF. J is TRBJ2-4 and V is TRBV12-3 or TRBV12-4, with unresolved D. The end of the DNA aligns better with TRBJ2-7, so the J call may be wrong. This CDR3 is 13 amino acids long.

This clonotype was seen a handful of times. V usage is TRBV7-9 and J usage is TRBJ2-1, with TRBD1 as a possible D gene (6 bases). The germline gives CDR1 SEHNR, CDR2 FQNEAQ (reference sequence). This CDR3 is 12 amino acids long. Trimming removed 3 bases at V and 10 bases at J, with 10 bases between. CDR3 region: CASSFLTGEQFF. Written as DNA, the CDR3 is TGTGCCAGCAGCTTTTTAACAGGGGAGCAGTTCTTC. Based on the CDR3 plus reference TRBV7-9 and TRBJ2-1, the full variable domain is DTGVSQNPRHKITKRGQNVTFRCDPISEHNRLYWYRQTLGQGPEFLTYFQNEAQLEKSRLLSDRFSAERPKGSFSTLEIQRTEQGDSAMYLCASSFLTGEQFFGPGTRLTVL.

Details on this clonotype: At one end the junction does not follow the germline gene, possibly because of a read error. V gene TRBV3-1 combines with J gene TRBJ1-2; D is ambiguous. The germline CDR1 and CDR2 sequences are LGHDT and YNNKEL (reference sequence). The length of the CDR3 is 13 residues. CDR3 in amino acids: CASSQDGGSGCTF. The CDR3, as DNA: TGTGCCAGCAGCCAAGACGGCGGGAGTGGCTGCACCTTC.

This clonotype turned up a few times. The chain is built from TRBV29-1 and TRBJ2-5; unclear D gene. This CDR3 spans 11 amino acids. Germline CDR1 is SQVTM and CDR2 is ANQGSEA. V gave up 2 bases and J gave up 0 bases, with 1 base separating them. In nucleotides, the CDR3 is TGCAGCGTTGAATACCAAGAGACCCAGTACTTC. Its translation: CSVEYQETQYF.

The V call is TRBV24-1, the J call TRBJ2-3, with D tentatively TRBD2 (6 bases). The CDR3 extends over 13 amino acids. V lost 10 bases and J 2 bases, leaving 12 bases between the germline ends. Germline CDR1 reads KGHDR; CDR2 reads SFDVKD. The CDR3 loop reads CATSGGLTDTQYF. The CDR3 nucleotides read TGTGCCACTAGCGGAGGACTCACAGATACGCAGTATTTT.

Only a few counts were recorded for this clonotype. This chain uses TRBV6-6 with TRBJ1-4, with D tentatively TRBD1 (5 bases). CDR3 length: 14 amino acids. Trimming cost V 2 bases and J 8 bases, with 12 bases left between them. Germline CDR1 MNHNY, CDR2 SVGAGI (reference sequence). The CDR3 region has the DNA TGTGCCAGCAGTTACGGAGGGGTTCGGGAAAAACTGTTTTTT. Protein product: CASSYGGVREKLFF.

This clonotype was counted only a few times. The rearrangement links TRBV5-8 to TRBJ2-1; the match to TRBD2 covers 7 bases. Germline-derived CDR1 and CDR2 are SGHTS and YDEGEE. V trimming: 10 bases; J trimming: 5 bases; junction bases outside the gene matches: 6. The CDR3 consists of 12 residues. As DNA, the CDR3 is TGTGCCCGCTCCGGGAGGAACAATGAGCAGTTCTTC. It translates to CARSGRNNEQFF.

This clonotype was counted only a few times. The chain recombines TRBV18 with TRBJ2-5; D gene ambiguous. Trimming removed 5 bases from V and 3 bases from J, with 10 bases in between. Germline V CDR1 and CDR2: KGHSH, LQKENI. This CDR3 has 13 residues. The CDR3: CASSTRQKETQYF. The CDR3 region has the DNA TGTGCCAGCTCAACACGCCAGAAAGAGACCCAGTACTTC. The full variable domain, rest sourced from reference TRBV18 and TRBJ2-5, is NAGVMQNPRHLVRRRGQEARLRCSPMKGHSHVYWYRQLPEEGLKFMVYLQKENIIDESGMPKERFSAEFPKEGPSILRIQQVVRGDSAAYFCASSTRQKETQYFGPGTRLLVL.

This clonotype was counted a few times. The chain couples TRBV12-3 or TRBV12-4 to TRBJ2-5; D is tentatively TRBD1 or TRBD2 (5 bases each). The CDR3 length is 14 residues. V lost 4 bases to trimming and J lost 5 bases, with 14 bases between them. The CDR3 sequence: CASSSTGTRETQYF. The CDR3 DNA is TGTGCCAGCAGTTCTACCGGGACCAGGGAGACCCAGTACTTC.

This clonotype was picked up one time. The chain combines TRBV6-1 with TRBJ2-1; TRBD2 aligns across 8 bases. After removal of 6 bases from V and 8 bases from J, the junction contained 9 bases not matched to a gene. Germline V CDR1 and CDR2: MNHNS, SASEGT. The CDR3 sequence is 14 residues long. This CDR3 is CASRTGLVNDEQFF. In DNA, the CDR3 is TGTGCCAGCAGAACGGGACTAGTAAACGATGAGCAGTTCTTC.

CDR3 bases: TGTGCCAGCAGCTCACCATTGGACCGGCCAGAGACCCAGTACTTC. Its protein is CASSSPLDRPETQYF. The chain has TRBV11-1 and TRBJ2-5; D is unclear. CDR1 is SGHAT, CDR2 FQDESV, per germline (reference sequence). CDR3 size: 15 residues. The V end lost 4 bases, the J end lost 4 bases, and 16 bases lay between the germline ends.

This clonotype turned up a few times. The chain couples TRBV20-1 to TRBJ1-1; the D gene is possibly TRBD1 (5 bases). The CDR3 consists of 15 residues. The germline gives CDR1 DFQATT, CDR2 SNEGSKA (reference sequence). With 5 bases removed from V and 1 base from J, the gap between germline ends came to 17 bases. For the CDR3, the DNA is TGCAGTGCTGGCCTTGGGGGGTCGGCGAACACTGAAGCTTTCTTT. It yields the protein CSAGLGGSANTEAFF.

This clonotype was counted a few times. The chain employs TRBV28 and TRBJ2-1; 11 bases are shared with TRBD2. The trim removed 7 bases at V and 7 bases at J, leaving 3 bases unmatched. The germline V gene encodes CDR1 MDHEN and CDR2 SYDVKM. The CDR3 length is 13 residues. The CDR3 here is CASTLAGGNEQFF. In DNA form, the CDR3 reads TGTGCCAGCACCTTAGCGGGGGGGAATGAGCAGTTCTTC.

The chain recombines TRBV6-6 with TRBJ1-1; D ambiguous. V was shortened by 8 bases and J by 10 bases, with 11 bases between the two germline ends. CDR1 and CDR2 (germline): MNHNY, SVGAGI (reference sequence). This CDR3 is built from 10 residues. The CDR3 DNA sequence: TGTGCCAGCGGATATAAGGGAGCTTTCTTT. Its protein product is CASGYKGAFF.

This chain connects TRBV6-2 or TRBV6-3 to TRBJ1-5; D gene uncertain. The CDR3 is made up of 13 amino acids. Germline CDR1 is MNHEY and CDR2 is SVGEGT. V was pared by 4 bases and J by 6 bases, with 10 bases between. In DNA form, the CDR3 reads TGTGCCAGCAGTTCCCAGGCGGGTCAGCCCCAGCATTTT. Translating gives CASSSQAGQPQHF.

The table lists this clonotype with a few counts. The V and J genes are TRBV12-3 or TRBV12-4 and TRBJ2-1; D gene uncertain. The CDR3 runs to 14 residues. The V and J ends lost 7 bases and 7 bases respectively, with 17 bases between them. The CDR3 reads CASIRGPPANEQFF. The CDR3 nucleotides are TGTGCCAGCATCCGCGGCCCCCCCGCAAATGAGCAGTTCTTC.

The DNA for the CDR3 is TGTGCCAGCAGCTCCGGGGGGGGGTCTCAGCCCCAGCATTTT. It is translated as CASSSGGGSQPQHF. This chain joins TRBV7-9 and TRBJ1-5; the D gene is possibly TRBD1 (5 bases). From germline, CDR1 is SEHNR and CDR2 FQNEAQ (reference sequence). The V end was cut by 4 bases, the J end by 6 bases, with 13 bases between. CDR3 size: 14 residues.

This clonotype was detected only a few times. This chain uses TRBV6-6 with TRBJ2-7; TRBD2 matches at 11 bases. This CDR3 is built from 16 residues. Trimming removed 2 bases from V and 5 bases from J; junction bases left unmatched: 8. Germline V gene data show CDR1 as MNHNY and CDR2 as SVGAGI (reference sequence). DNA for the CDR3: TGTGCCAGCAGTTACCGGACTAGCGGGTTCACCAACGAGCAGTACTTC. Its translation is CASSYRTSGFTNEQYF.